A selection of T cell receptor beta chains follows, all from one sample in a study of T-cell memory formation after mild COVID-19. TCRdb re-derived calls from the 5' RACE reads in MiXCR, one entry per CDR3 protein. The table has about 62,000 distinct CDR3 sequences, about a tenth seen once. Sequencing was carried out using PBMCs or a T cell subset sorted from them (not recorded which). These TCRs come from a man between 18 and 29 years old who had mild COVID-19 (a few samples of this study predate the infection). Cell type and time point are not known. The CDR3 runs from the conserved cysteine through the conserved F or W. A D gene is named only where the DNA matches it firmly. Where a row states a size, it is once, few, many or the class of an expanded clone; other rows omit it.

clone_size	d_call	v_call	j_call	cdr3_nt	cdr3_aa
many	TRBD1	TRBV24-1	TRBJ2-3	TGTGCCACCAGTGATCGGAATCGGACAGGGTTTATAGATACGCAGTATTTT	CATSDRNRTGFIDTQYF
many	TRBD2	TRBV20-1	TRBJ2-1	TGCAGTGCTAGAGAAAGGACTAGCCCCTACAATGAGCAGTTCTTC	CSARERTSPYNEQFF
few	.	TRBV5-1	TRBJ2-5	TGCGCCAGCAGCCCCCCCTCGGGAGAGACCCAGTACTTC	CASSPPSGETQYF
few	.	TRBV15	TRBJ2-6	TGTGCCACCGCCCCAAGCCAGGGGATTGCTTCTGGGGCCAACGTCCTGACTTTC	CATAPSQGIASGANVLTF
.	TRBD1	TRBV4-3	TRBJ2-1	TGCGCCAGCAGCCAAGATTGGGGACAGGGTTCCCATGAGCAGTTCTTC	CASSQDWGQGSHEQFF
.	.	TRBV30	TRBJ2-1	TGTGCCTGGAAGAGACTGGGCTATAATGAGCAGTTCTTC	CAWKRLGYNEQFF
.	TRBD1	TRBV7-9	TRBJ1-1	TGTGCCAGCAGCCTAACAGGGGGCGAGGGTGAAGCTTTCTTT	CASSLTGGEGEAFF
.	.	TRBV7-9	TRBJ1-1	TGTGCCAGCAGCTTAGTGACGGGGACGGGCACTGAAGCTTTCTTT	CASSLVTGTGTEAFF
few	.	TRBV10-3	TRBJ1-1	TGTGCCATCGGACAGCTGAACACTGAAGCTTTCTTT	CAIGQLNTEAFF
.	.	TRBV18	TRBJ1-1	TGTGCCAGCTCACCTAGGAAGGGTTGGGGTGAAGCTTTCTTT	CASSPRKGWGEAFF
.	.	TRBV18	TRBJ2-6	TGTGCCAGCTCCCCAACGGGGACCTCTGGGGCCAACGTCCTGAATTTC	CASSPTGTSGANVLNF
few	TRBD2	TRBV7-2	TRBJ2-3	TGTGCCAGCAGCCCAGCCCTAGCGGGGCCTAGGGGAGATACGCAGTATTTT	CASSPALAGPRGDTQYF
.	TRBD1	TRBV9	TRBJ2-7	TGTGCCAGCAGCGCCCGGGACAGGGGATCCTACGAGCAGTACTTC	CASSARDRGSYEQYF
.	.	TRBV5-1	TRBJ1-1	TGCGCCAGCAGCGATTCCAGGGCCTTGAACACTGAAGCTTTCTTT	CASSDSRALNTEAFF
many	.	TRBV5-1	TRBJ2-3	TGCGCCAGCAGCTTCGGGACTCTTAAGGCAGATACGCAGTATTTT	CASSFGTLKADTQYF
few	TRBD1	TRBV5-1	TRBJ2-2	TGCGCCAGCAGCTTGGCCTGGACAGGGGCGGTGAAGGAGCTGTTTTTT	CASSLAWTGAVKELFF
.	.	TRBV4-1	TRBJ2-5	TGCGCCAGCAGCCGCCTCCTAGTATCTGAGACCCAGTACTTC	CASSRLLVSETQYF
.	.	TRBV12-3/TRBV12-4	TRBJ1-1	TGTGCCAGCAGTTTTCTACCGGGCACGGGCACTGAAGCTTTCTTT	CASSFLPGTGTEAFF
few	TRBD2	TRBV9	TRBJ2-1	TGTGCCAGCAGCGGTAGCGGGGGGGCCTACAATGAGCAGTTCTTC	CASSGSGGAYNEQFF
many	.	TRBV7-2	TRBJ2-2	TGTGCCAGCAGCTTACATGGGGCGAACACCGGGGAGCTGTTTTTT	CASSLHGANTGELFF
.	TRBD1	TRBV6-2/TRBV6-3	TRBJ1-5	TGTGCCAGCAGGGCAGGGGGCGGAGGTCAGCCCCAGCATTTT	CASRAGGGGQPQHF
.	.	TRBV6-5	TRBJ1-1	TGTGCCAGCAGACCACAGACAGGAGCACCTGAAGCTTTCTTT	CASRPQTGAPEAFF
.	.	TRBV3-1	TRBJ1-1	TGTGCCAGCAGCCAGGGGAGTACAAACACTGAAGCTTTCTTT	CASSQGSTNTEAFF
.	TRBD1	TRBV27	TRBJ1-6	TGTGCCAGCAGTTGGGACAGCTCCTATAATTCACCCCTCCACTTT	CASSWDSSYNSPLHF
.	.	TRBV5-5	TRBJ2-2	TGTGCCAGCAGCTTTCAGACCACCGGGGAGCTGTTTTTT	CASSFQTTGELFF
few	.	TRBV5-1	TRBJ2-3	TGCGCCAGCAGCTTATATGATTCCACAGATACGCAGTATTTT	CASSLYDSTDTQYF
few	TRBD2	TRBV7-9	TRBJ2-2	TGTGCCAGCAGCCAGGATGGGACTAGAACCGGGGAGCTGTTTTTT	CASSQDGTRTGELFF
many	TRBD1	TRBV12-3/TRBV12-4	TRBJ2-7	TGTGCCAGCAGTTTCTGGGACAGAATCTACGAGCAGTACTTC	CASSFWDRIYEQYF
many	TRBD2	TRBV5-1	TRBJ2-1	TGCGCCAGCAGCAAACTAGCGGGGGGGGACAATGAGCAGTTCTTC	CASSKLAGGDNEQFF
medium-sized	.	TRBV7-8	TRBJ2-1	TGTGCCAGCAGCCCGGACTCACACAATGAGCAGTTCTTC	CASSPDSHNEQFF